The 28 T cell receptor beta chains below all came from one sample that was sequenced in a study of cytomegalovirus exposure and HLA in healthy donors. Vbeta (60) and Jbeta (13) primers were used in the PCR. The data were produced by immunoSEQ multiplex PCR, yet TCRdb's version contains in-frame clones alone and is incomplete. Here the sample spans around 200,000 clones, roughly 80% being singletons. The source material was PBMCs. These receptors all come from a boy between 5 and 17 years old in good health and CMV-seronegative.

V gene TRBV7-9 combines with J gene TRBJ2-6; TRBD1 matches at 8 bases. Germline loops: CDR1 SEHNR, CDR2 FQNEAQ (reference sequence). The CDR3 contains 18 residues. With 1 base clipped from V and 5 bases from J, the junction kept 10 bases outside the gene matches. CDR3 region: CASSLGTGYNRRANVLTF. In nucleotides, the CDR3 is TGTGCCAGCAGCTTAGGGACAGGGTATAACAGGAGGGCCAACGTCCTGACTTTC.

The chain joins TRBV27 to TRBJ1-2; 9 bases map to TRBD1. Germline CDR1 reads MNHEY; CDR2 reads SMNVEV (reference sequence). The CDR3 contains 15 residues. Losses at the gene ends were 2 bases for V and 5 bases for J; bases not matched to a gene: 6. The CDR3: CASSLQQGALYGYTF. The CDR3 coding sequence is TGTGCCAGCAGTTTACAACAGGGGGCGTTATATGGCTACACCTTC.

This clone was seen a few times. This same CDR3 is encoded by further DNA sequences in the sample. This chain links TRBV9 with TRBJ1-2; D gene uncertain. V was clipped by 2 bases and J by 0 bases, with 8 bases between them. The CDR3 consists of 14 residues. The germline V gene encodes CDR1 SGDLS and CDR2 YYNGEE. The CDR3 here is CASSVGGANYGYTF. Here the CDR3 DNA reads TGTGCCAGCAGCGTGGGCGGGGCTAACTATGGCTACACCTTC.

V and J are TRBV19 and TRBJ1-2; D may be TRBD1 (6 bases). V was pared by 1 base and J by 6 bases, with 12 bases between. CDR1 is LNHDA, CDR2 SQIVND, per germline (reference sequence). CDR3 length: 14 residues. The CDR3 nucleotides read TGTGCCAGTAGTATAGCCTGGACAGATAATGGCTACACCTTC. It translates to CASSIAWTDNGYTF.

The chain links TRBV6-1 to TRBJ2-7; a possible D gene is TRBD2 (6 bases). Trimming cost V 0 bases and J 3 bases, with 12 bases left between them. The length of the CDR3 is 15 residues. Germline lookup yields CDR1 MNHNS and CDR2 SASEGT. The CDR3 DNA reads TGTGCCAGCAGTGAAGCCGGACTACCTAGCTACGAGCAGTACTTC. This encodes CASSEAGLPSYEQYF.

In DNA, the CDR3 is TGTGCCAGCAGCAAAGACTACAGGGACGGGACCACTGAAGCTTTCTTT. It is translated as CASSKDYRDGTTEAFF. The V call is TRBV21-1, the J call TRBJ1-1; the table's D call of TRBD1 was not tested on the DNA. TRBV21-1 is recorded as a pseudogene. The CDR3 has 16 amino acids.

The genes are TRBV9 and TRBJ2-3; perhaps TRBD1 as D (6 bases). Trimming shortened V by 3 bases and J by 4 bases, and 15 bases separated the two germline ends. The CDR3 is 15 amino acids. The V gene's germline CDR1 is SGDLS and CDR2 YYNGEE. The CDR3 region is CASSARDINSDTQYF. CDR3 DNA sequence: TGTGCCAGCAGCGCCCGGGACATTAATTCAGATACGCAGTATTTT.

This clone turned up a few times. The chain couples TRBV29-1 to TRBJ1-1; D remains unclear. Germline CDR1 and CDR2: SQVTM and ANQGSEA. The CDR3 consists of 12 residues. Trimming removed 3 bases at V and 1 base at J, with 6 bases between. Here the CDR3 reads CSVDGENTEAFF. In DNA form, the CDR3 reads TGCAGCGTTGATGGAGAGAACACTGAAGCTTTCTTT.

The chain has TRBV21-1 and TRBJ2-1; the D segment call TRBD1 is taken from the table without a DNA check. TRBV21-1 has pseudogene status. The CDR3 runs to 17 residues. Here the CDR3 reads CASSRMEGTDSYNEQFF. In nucleotides, the CDR3 is TGTGCCAGCAGCCGAATGGAAGGGACAGACTCCTACAATGAGCAGTTCTTC.

The gene calls are TRBV30 and TRBJ1-1; D unclear. This CDR3 contains 13 residues. Germline V gene data show CDR1 as GTSNPN and CDR2 as SVGIG (reference sequence). Trimming shortened V by 2 bases and J by 7 bases, and 14 bases separated the two germline ends. The CDR3 is CAWSTMEEVEAFF. In DNA form, the CDR3 reads TGTGCCTGGAGTACGATGGAAGAGGTTGAAGCTTTCTTT.

This sequence joins TRBV7-9 and TRBJ1-6; 10 nucleotides agree with TRBD1. Trimming took 3 bases from V and 9 from J; bases not matched to a gene: 5. CDR1 is SEHNR, CDR2 FQNEAQ, per germline (reference sequence). CDR3 size: 15 residues. CDR3 loop: CASSLGGQGSSPLHF. CDR3 in DNA: TGTGCCAGCAGCTTGGGGGGACAGGGGTCTTCACCCCTCCACTTT. Based on the CDR3 plus reference TRBV7-9 and TRBJ1-6, the full variable domain is DTGVSQNPRHKITKRGQNVTFRCDPISEHNRLYWYRQTLGQGPEFLTYFQNEAQLEKSRLLSDRFSAERPKGSFSTLEIQRTEQGDSAMYLCASSLGGQGSSPLHFGNGTRLTVT.

The chain recombines TRBV6-1 with TRBJ1-4, with TRBD1 as a possible D gene (6 bases). In germline, CDR1 is MNHNS, CDR2 SASEGT. The length of the CDR3 is 14 residues. V gave up 4 bases and J gave up 1 base, with 7 bases separating them. The CDR3 protein is CASSAQGTNEKLFF. The CDR3 DNA is TGTGCCAGCAGTGCACAGGGAACTAATGAAAAACTGTTTTTT.

The genes are TRBV30 and TRBJ1-1; TRBD1 matches 8 bases. The V segment lost 5 bases and the J segment 4 bases; nucleotides outside the gene matches: 6. The germline V gene encodes CDR1 GTSNPN and CDR2 SVGIG (reference sequence). This CDR3 is built from 13 residues. CDR3 amino acids: CAWLRTGGTEAFF. The CDR3 DNA reads as TGTGCCTGGCTCCGAACAGGGGGCACTGAAGCTTTCTTT.

The chain recombines TRBV7-2 with TRBJ1-2; perhaps TRBD1 as D (5 bases). This CDR3 comprises 12 residues. Germline CDR1 and CDR2: SGHTA and FQGNSA. Trimming cost V 4 bases and J 7 bases, with 10 bases left between them. The CDR3 nucleotides are TGTGCCAGCAGCTCAGGGTCTTCTGGCTACACCTTC. This codes for CASSSGSSGYTF. Full variable domain (remainder filled in from reference TRBV7-2 and TRBJ1-2): GAGVSQSPSNKVTEKGKDVELRCDPISGHTALYWYRQSLGQGLEFLIYFQGNSAPDKSGLPSDRFSAERTGGSVSTLTIQRTQQEDSAVYLCASSSGSSGYTFGSGTRLTVV.

V usage is TRBV30 and J usage is TRBJ1-2; weak D call: TRBD1 (5 bases). With 1 base removed from V and 6 bases from J, the gap between germline ends came to 9 bases. Germline loops: CDR1 GTSNPN, CDR2 SVGIG (reference sequence). The CDR3 covers 12 residues. CDR3 coding DNA: TGTGCCTGGAGTGGATGGGGGGATGGCTACACCTTC. It translates to CAWSGWGDGYTF. Variable domain in full (rest from reference TRBV30 and TRBJ1-2): SQTIHQWPATLVQPVGSPLSLECTVEGTSNPNLYWYRQAAGRGLQLLFYSVGIGQISSEVPQNLSASRPQDRQFILSSKKLLLSDSGFYLCAWSGWGDGYTFGSGTRLTVV.

This rearrangement joins TRBV19 to TRBJ1-1; 7 bases agree with TRBD1. This CDR3 spans 13 amino acids. The germline CDR1 and CDR2 sequences are LNHDA and SQIVND (reference sequence). V lost 5 bases and J lost 1; bases outside the gene matches: 1. CDR3: CASSDRANTEAFF. The CDR3 nucleotides read TGTGCCAGTAGTGACAGGGCGAACACTGAAGCTTTCTTT.

The chain is built from TRBV6-6 and TRBJ2-7; unclear D gene. The germline V gene encodes CDR1 MNHNY and CDR2 SVGAGI (reference sequence). V was shortened by 6 bases and J by 0 bases, with 6 bases between the two germline ends. The CDR3 is 12 amino acids. CDR3 nucleotides: TGTGCCAGCAGCCCTAGCTCCTACGAGCAGTACTTC. As protein: CASSPSSYEQYF.

The rearrangement links TRBV11-2 to TRBJ2-3, with 14 bases aligning to TRBD2. Per germline, CDR1 SGHAT and CDR2 FQNNGV. This CDR3 has 16 amino acids. J gave up 5 bases and V 4 bases, and 5 bases lay outside the gene matches. The CDR3 loop is CASSSGTSGGLDTQYF. The CDR3 DNA is TGTGCCAGCAGCTCAGGGACTAGCGGGGGTCTAGATACGCAGTATTTT.

The rearrangement joins TRBV6-5 to TRBJ2-3; 7 bases fit TRBD2. The germline V gene encodes CDR1 MNHEY and CDR2 SVGAGI. The V segment lost 7 bases and the J segment 2 bases; nucleotides outside the gene matches: 6. The CDR3 is 14 residues long. CDR3 bases: TGTGCCAGCAAGGGAGGGATGGCCACAGATACGCAGTATTTT. Amino acid sequence: CASKGGMATDTQYF.

The J gene is TRBJ2-7, the V gene TRBV30; D possibly corresponds to TRBD1 (6 bases). Germline values: CDR1 GTSNPN, CDR2 SVGIG (reference sequence). The CDR3 has 16 amino acids. Trimming cost V 0 bases and J 0 bases, with 15 bases left between them. Here the CDR3 reads CAWSVQRQASSYEQYF. The CDR3 coding sequence is TGTGCCTGGAGTGTACAGCGACAGGCGAGCTCCTACGAGCAGTACTTC.

The chain employs TRBV18 and TRBJ1-2, with no clear D. Germline assignment: CDR1 KGHSH and CDR2 LQKENI. The CDR3 spans 11 residues. The V and J ends lost 6 bases and 8 bases respectively, with 10 bases between them. Written as DNA, the CDR3 is TGTGCCAGCTCCGCGGAGGGAGGCTACACCTTC. Translated: CASSAEGGYTF.

This chain connects TRBV6-1 to TRBJ2-7; D not resolved. Trimming pared 4 bases from V and 12 bases from J, leaving 13 bases between. Germline CDR1 MNHNS, CDR2 SASEGT. The CDR3 totals 11 residues. CDR3 nucleotides: TGTGCCAGCAGTGTTACAGCTTTCCTGTACTTC. Its protein is CASSVTAFLYF.

The chain joins TRBV10-3 to TRBJ1-2; 10 bases match TRBD1. The CDR3 is 14 residues long. In germline, CDR1 is ENHRY, CDR2 SYGVKD. After removal of 6 bases from V and 4 bases from J, the junction contained 5 bases not matched to a gene. CDR3 protein: CAIRRDRGSYGYTF. The CDR3 DNA sequence: TGTGCCATCAGACGGGACAGGGGTTCCTATGGCTACACCTTC.

This chain joins TRBV2 and TRBJ1-5; D is ambiguous. The germline V gene has CDR1 SNHLY and CDR2 FYNNEI. V was trimmed by 4 bases and J by 1 base, leaving 8 bases between them. This CDR3 contains 14 residues. CDR3 sequence reads: CASSASRSNQPQHF. The CDR3 DNA reads TGTGCCAGCAGTGCATCCAGGAGCAATCAGCCCCAGCATTTT.

The chain employs TRBV19 and TRBJ2-7, with TRBD1 matching over 11 bases. The CDR3 extends over 15 amino acids. CDR1 is LNHDA and CDR2 is SQIVND in the germline V gene (reference sequence). With 2 bases clipped from V and 3 bases from J, the junction kept 3 bases outside the gene matches. CDR3 coding DNA: TGTGCCAGTAGTATAAGGGACAGGGGGGACTACGAGCAGTACTTC. This encodes CASSIRDRGDYEQYF.

This clone appeared a few times. The junction does not match germline at one end; this may be a read error. The V gene is TRBV7-9, the J gene TRBJ2-7; 11 nucleotides agree with TRBD2. CDR1 and CDR2 from the germline V gene are SEHNR and FQNEAQ (reference sequence). The CDR3 has 15 residues. CDR3 sequence: CSSSLGLAGRYEQYF. CDR3 nucleotide sequence: TGTTCCAGCAGCTTAGGACTAGCGGGCCGCTACGAGCAGTACTTC.

J is TRBJ1-2 and V is TRBV18; TRBD1 agrees at 8 bases. The CDR3 runs to 16 residues. V lost 3 bases, J lost 8 bases, and 14 bases stayed unmatched. The germline V gene encodes CDR1 KGHSH and CDR2 LQKENI. Written as DNA, the CDR3 is TGTGCCAGCTCACCGTTGACAGGGGAAGAGCGGAGAGGCTACACCTTC. Encoded protein: CASSPLTGEERRGYTF.

This chain links TRBV7-9 with TRBJ2-7; no clear D. V was pared by 5 bases and J by 8 bases, with 13 bases between. CDR1 SEHNR and CDR2 FQNEAQ come from the germline V gene (reference sequence). This CDR3 region has 12 residues. CDR3 region: CASSPTTDKQYF. In DNA form, the CDR3 reads TGTGCCAGCAGCCCTACCACCGACAAGCAGTACTTC. Filled out from reference TRBV7-9 and TRBJ2-7, the complete variable domain reads DTGVSQNPRHKITKRGQNVTFRCDPISEHNRLYWYRQTLGQGPEFLTYFQNEAQLEKSRLLSDRFSAERPKGSFSTLEIQRTEQGDSAMYLCASSPTTDKQYFGPGTRLTVT.